This T cell receptor (beta chain) is drawn from a study of neoadjuvant anti-PD-1 for oral cavity cancer. Findings and limits, study-wide: Non-responders to neoadjuvant nivolumab had significantly more clonal PBMC T cells than responders. With a few patients per group, TCR findings need larger cohorts.

As to time point: after neoadjuvant nivolumab, at surgical resection. The V end lost 2 bases, the J end lost 4 bases, and 12 bases lay between the germline ends. The length of the CDR3 is 15 residues. Germline values: CDR1 SGHTA, CDR2 FQGNSA. The method was immunoSEQ multiplex PCR; TCRdb's version includes in-frame clones alone and lacks a portion of them. The data hold about 10,000 clones, with approximately 59% observed a single time. In regard to this clone: Its specificity is not known.

The source of this sequence is a person aged 35 to 85 with oral cavity squamous cell carcinoma. The sequencing here drew on PBMCs, taken after nivolumab (anti-PD-1) treatment. The J gene is TRBJ1-3, the V gene TRBV7-2, with a weak D call TRBD1 (6 bases). Here the CDR3 reads CASSLNRAAGNTIYF. CDR3 nucleotide sequence: TGTGCCAGCAGCTTAAACAGGGCCGCGGGAAACACCATATATTTT.